This entry features one T cell receptor beta chain sequence. This clonotype was counted at least ten times. Its specific antigen is unknown. There are no base qualities to consult, and no much larger clone falls within one base. The data were obtained in a study of neurological immune-mediated disorders (dated by TCRdb to about 2019). Regarding the study in general: Among the approximately 35 multiple sclerosis patients, around 30 had relapsing-remitting MS and 3 had secondary progressive MS. Peripheral blood TCR-beta repertoires from patients with HTLV-I-associated myelopathy (HAM/TSP), patients with multiple sclerosis, and healthy controls were compared in the study using UMI-based sequencing. Of the approximately 66 subjects in the cohort, about 14 were HAM/TSP patients, roughly 34 were multiple sclerosis patients, and some 20 were healthy controls. The 90 to 120 TCR-beta libraries covered PBMC samples along with longitudinal samples, technical triplicates, and paired sorted CD4+ and CD8+ T-cell subsets. The study at large found these results: In phylogenetic analysis, the repertoires of 18 of 34 MS patients grouped into a cluster of related CDR3 sequences, which suggests a possible signature at the repertoire level. TCR clonal expansion was highest in HAM/TSP patients and lowest in MS patients, with MS patients falling below even healthy controls. No identical CDR3 amino acid sequences were shared among expanded clones across subjects, suggesting private TCR-beta repertoires in all groups. No association of the MS cluster with clinical or MRI features was observed, and the need for larger cohorts was stated by the authors.

V lost 3 bases and J lost 4 bases; the stretch between them is 7 bases long. CDR1 and CDR2 are drawn from the germline V gene (reference sequence): DFQATT, SNEGSKA. From the cysteine up to the phenylalanine, the CDR3 has a length of 11 residues. The only DNA kept is the CDR3, 33 bases in frame from the first base. To synthesize cDNA, template-switch 5'RACE was performed with a primer carrying a 10-nucleotide random unique molecular identifier so that each TCR transcript was tagged. Every sequencing run yielded over 200 million TCR-beta sequences covering 15-18 subjects. Total RNA was extracted with the RNeasy kit. The KAPA Real-time Library Amplification kit was used to amplify TCR-beta VDJ regions with primers for the TCR constant region and the 5'RACE anchor. A first PCR added sample indexes and Illumina adaptors, and a second PCR then raised library yield. The roughly 650 bp TCR product was size-selected on a 2% E-gel SizeSelection system after Ampure bead purification. Before pooling, library quality was checked on a Bioanalyzer, concentration was measured with Qubit, and libraries were quantified with the Kapa Library Quantification kit. An Illumina HiSeq 2500 was used to sequence the libraries paired-end at 2 x 150 bp. To increase sequence diversity, roughly 24-32% phiX was spiked into each library pool. In the authors' own workflow: Quality-filtered reads were processed with the UMI-based MiGEC pipeline, which removed over 75% of raw TCR sequences during error correction. VDJ genes were aligned to IMGT germline references, and each clonotype was defined by a unique CDR3 amino acid sequence together with V-J genes. VDJtools evaluated clonal expansion, Shannon diversity and CDR3 relatedness (CalcPairwiseDistances, ClusterSamples); CLCbio workbench built phylogenetic trees. A clone was classed as expanded if it had 8 or more unique UMIs, a cutoff based on coefficient-of-variation modelling across technical triplicates. Using fastp at Q25 and MiXCR, TCRdb reprocessed the public reads and kept productive beta chains. Rows are combined by CDR3 protein, so each entry shows the most common genes and DNA. The V and J calls and clone size are TCRdb's, not the authors'. The sample table shows roughly 74,000 distinct CDR3 sequences, and around 5% are seen once. Of the sample, 7.4% falls within the top ten clones.

Unsorted PBMC libraries were generated from 2 million PBMCs stored in RNAlater at -80 °C until RNA extraction. Multiple sclerosis patients were enrolled in a US clinical protocol under which disease progression was evaluated by magnetic resonance imaging. PBMCs were separated from peripheral blood using Ficoll-Hypaque density gradient centrifugation and then cryopreserved in liquid nitrogen. The clonotype comes from a man aged 18-30 years with multiple sclerosis. This chain is built from TRBV20-1 and TRBJ2-7; TRBD2 is a possible D gene, resting on 5 matching bases. The sequencing input was PBMCs. The nucleotides are TGCAGTGCTAGCGGGATGTACGAGCAGTACTTC. This codes for CSASGMYEQYF.